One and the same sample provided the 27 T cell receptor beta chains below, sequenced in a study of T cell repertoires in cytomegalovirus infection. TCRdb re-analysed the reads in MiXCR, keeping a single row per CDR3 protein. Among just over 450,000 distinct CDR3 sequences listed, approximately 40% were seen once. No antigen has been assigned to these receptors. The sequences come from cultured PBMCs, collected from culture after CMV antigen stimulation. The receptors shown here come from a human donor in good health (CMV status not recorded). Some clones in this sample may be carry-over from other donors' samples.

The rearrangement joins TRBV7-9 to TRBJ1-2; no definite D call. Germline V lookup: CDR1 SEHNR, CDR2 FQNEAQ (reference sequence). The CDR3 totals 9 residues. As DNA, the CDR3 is TGTGCAATTGCGGATGGCTACACCTTC. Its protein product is CAIADGYTF.

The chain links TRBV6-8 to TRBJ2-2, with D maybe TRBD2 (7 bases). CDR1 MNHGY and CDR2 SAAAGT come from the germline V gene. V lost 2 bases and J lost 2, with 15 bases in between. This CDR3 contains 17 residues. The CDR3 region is CASSYPGGGRNTGELFF. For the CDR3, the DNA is TGTGCCAGCAGTTACCCGGGGGGCGGGAGAAACACCGGGGAGCTGTTTTTT.

DNA for the CDR3: TGTGCCACCAGTGATTCGGGTGGGACTAGGGACTTTGGGGCCCAAGAGACCCAGTACTTC. Translating it yields CATSDSGGTRDFGAQETQYF. The chain couples TRBV24-1 to TRBJ2-5; 8 nucleotides match TRBD2. This CDR3 spans 20 amino acids. The V and J ends lost 2 bases and 1 base, in that order; junction bases with no gene match: 17. Per the germline V gene, CDR1 is KGHDR and CDR2 is SFDVKD.

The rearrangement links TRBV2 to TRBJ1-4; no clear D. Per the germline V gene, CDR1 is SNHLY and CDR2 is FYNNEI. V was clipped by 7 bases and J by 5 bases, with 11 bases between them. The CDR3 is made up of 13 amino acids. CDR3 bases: TGTGCCAGCAAGGGCAGGTTGAATGAAAAACTGTTTTTT. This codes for CASKGRLNEKLFF. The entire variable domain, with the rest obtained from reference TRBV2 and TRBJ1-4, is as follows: EPEVTQTPSHQVTQMGQEVILRCVPISNHLYFYWYRQILGQKVEFLVSFYNNEISEKSEIFDDQFSVERPDGSNFTLKIRSTKLEDSAMYFCASKGRLNEKLFFGSGTQLSVL.

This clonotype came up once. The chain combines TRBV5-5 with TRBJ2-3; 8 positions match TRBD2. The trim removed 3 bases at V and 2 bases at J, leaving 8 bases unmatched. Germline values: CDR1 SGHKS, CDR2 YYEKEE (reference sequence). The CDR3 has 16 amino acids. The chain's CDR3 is CASSSIAGLITDTQYF. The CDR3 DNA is TGTGCCAGCAGCTCTATAGCGGGACTTATCACAGATACGCAGTATTTT.

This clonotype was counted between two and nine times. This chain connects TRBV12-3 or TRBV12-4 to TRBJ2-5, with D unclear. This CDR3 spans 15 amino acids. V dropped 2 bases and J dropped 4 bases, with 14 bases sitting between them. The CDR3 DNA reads TGTGCCAGCAGTTTATTGCAAATAACCGGAGAGACCCAGTACTTC. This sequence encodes CASSLLQITGETQYF.

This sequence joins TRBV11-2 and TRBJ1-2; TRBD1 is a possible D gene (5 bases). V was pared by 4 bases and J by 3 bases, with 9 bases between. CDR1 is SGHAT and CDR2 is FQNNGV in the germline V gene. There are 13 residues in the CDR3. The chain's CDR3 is CASSSQAHYGYTF. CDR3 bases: TGTGCCAGCAGCTCACAGGCCCACTATGGCTACACCTTC.

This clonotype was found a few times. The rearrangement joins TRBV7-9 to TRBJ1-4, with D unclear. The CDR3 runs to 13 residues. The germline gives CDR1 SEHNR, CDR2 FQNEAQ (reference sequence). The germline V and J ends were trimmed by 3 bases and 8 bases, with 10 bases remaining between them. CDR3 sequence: CASSFYLGEKLFF. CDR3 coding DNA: TGTGCCAGCAGCTTTTATCTGGGGGAAAAACTGTTTTTT.

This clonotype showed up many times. CDR3 sequence (DNA): TGTGCCAGCAGCTTAGCTTTGCTAGAAGCAGATACGCAGTATTTT. Translating gives CASSLALLEADTQYF. The V and J genes are TRBV7-2 and TRBJ2-3; no reliable D call. CDR3 length equals 15 residues. The V gene lost 0 bases and the J gene lost 4 bases, with 11 bases spanning the gap. The germline V gene has CDR1 SGHTA and CDR2 FQGNSA.

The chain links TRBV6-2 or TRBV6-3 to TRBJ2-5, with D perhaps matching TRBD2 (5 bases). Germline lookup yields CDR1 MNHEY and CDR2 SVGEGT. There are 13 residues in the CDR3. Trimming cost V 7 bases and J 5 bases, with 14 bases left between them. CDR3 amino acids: CASKGAGRETQYF. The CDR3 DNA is TGTGCCAGCAAGGGAGCTGGGCGGGAGACCCAGTACTTC.

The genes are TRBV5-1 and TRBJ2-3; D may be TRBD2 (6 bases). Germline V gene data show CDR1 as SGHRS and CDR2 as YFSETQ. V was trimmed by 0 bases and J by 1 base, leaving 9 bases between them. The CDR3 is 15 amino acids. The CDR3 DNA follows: TGCGCCAGCAGCTTGGTGGGACTTGGCACAGATACGCAGTATTTT. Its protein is CASSLVGLGTDTQYF.

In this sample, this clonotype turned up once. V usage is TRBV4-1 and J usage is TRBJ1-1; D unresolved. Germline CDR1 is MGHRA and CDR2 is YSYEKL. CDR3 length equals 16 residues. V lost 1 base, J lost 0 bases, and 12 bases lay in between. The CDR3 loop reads CASSQGRAGMNTEAFF. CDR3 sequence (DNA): TGCGCCAGCAGCCAAGGACGGGCAGGTATGAACACTGAAGCTTTCTTT.

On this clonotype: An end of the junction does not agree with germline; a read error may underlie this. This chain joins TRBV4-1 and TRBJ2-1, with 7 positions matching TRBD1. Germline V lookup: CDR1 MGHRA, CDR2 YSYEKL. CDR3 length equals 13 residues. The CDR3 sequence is CASSQGGTVPKLF. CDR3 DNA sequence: TGCGCCAGCAGCCAAGGAGGGACAGTGCCCAAGCTCTTC.

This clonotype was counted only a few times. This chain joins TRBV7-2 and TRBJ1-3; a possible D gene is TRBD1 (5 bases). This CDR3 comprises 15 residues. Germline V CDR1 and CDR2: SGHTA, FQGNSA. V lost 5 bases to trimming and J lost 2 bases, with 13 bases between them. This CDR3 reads CASSPRRGAGNTIYF. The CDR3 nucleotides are TGTGCCAGCAGCCCCCGTAGGGGAGCTGGAAACACCATATATTTT.

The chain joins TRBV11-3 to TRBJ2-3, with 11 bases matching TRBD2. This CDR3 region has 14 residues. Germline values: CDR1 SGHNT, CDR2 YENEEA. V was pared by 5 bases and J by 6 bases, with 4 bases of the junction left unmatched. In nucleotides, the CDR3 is TGTGCCAGCAGCCCTAGCGGGAGGCGGGATACGCAGTATTTT. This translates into CASSPSGRRDTQYF. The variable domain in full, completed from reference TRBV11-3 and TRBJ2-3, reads EAGVVQSPRYKIIEKKQPVAFWCNPISGHNTLYWYLQNLGQGPELLIRYENEEAVDDSQLPKDRFSAERLKGVDSTLKIQPAELGDSAVYLCASSPSGRRDTQYFGPGTRLTVL.

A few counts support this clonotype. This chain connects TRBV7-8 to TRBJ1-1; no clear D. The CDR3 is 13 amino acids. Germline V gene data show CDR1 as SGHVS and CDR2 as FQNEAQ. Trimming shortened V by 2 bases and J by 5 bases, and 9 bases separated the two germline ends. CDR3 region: CASSLLGLTEAFF. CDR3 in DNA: TGTGCCAGCAGCTTACTGGGGTTGACTGAAGCTTTCTTT.

The CDR3, as DNA: TGTGCCAGCAGCTTAGGCAGGGGGACAACAATTGGAAACACCATATATTTT. Translating it yields CASSLGRGTTIGNTIYF. The rearrangement links TRBV11-2 to TRBJ1-3, with 7 bases that match TRBD1. CDR1 and CDR2 from the germline V gene are SGHAT and FQNNGV. Trimming removed 1 base from V and 3 bases from J; junction bases left unmatched: 9. This CDR3 is built from 17 residues.

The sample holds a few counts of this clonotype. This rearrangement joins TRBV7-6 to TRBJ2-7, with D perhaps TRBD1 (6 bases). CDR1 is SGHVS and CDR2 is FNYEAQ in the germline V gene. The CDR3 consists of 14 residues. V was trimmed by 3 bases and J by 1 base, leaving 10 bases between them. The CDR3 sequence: CASSFGQNSYEQYF. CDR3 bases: TGTGCCAGCAGCTTTGGACAGAATTCCTACGAGCAGTACTTC.

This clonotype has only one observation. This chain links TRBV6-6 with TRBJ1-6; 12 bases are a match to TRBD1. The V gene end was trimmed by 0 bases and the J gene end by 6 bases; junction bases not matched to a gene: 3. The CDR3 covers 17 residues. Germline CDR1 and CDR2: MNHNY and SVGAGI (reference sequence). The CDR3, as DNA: TGTGCCAGCAGTTACTCGGGGACAGGGGGCTTTAATTCACCCCTCCACTTT. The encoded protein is CASSYSGTGGFNSPLHF.

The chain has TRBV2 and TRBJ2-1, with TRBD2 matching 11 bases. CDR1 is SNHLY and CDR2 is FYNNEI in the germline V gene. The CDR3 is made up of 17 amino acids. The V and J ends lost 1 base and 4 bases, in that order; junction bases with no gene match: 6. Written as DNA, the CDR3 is TGTGCCAGCAGTGAAGGTCTAGCGGGAGGCCAGTACAATGAGCAGTTCTTC. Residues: CASSEGLAGGQYNEQFF.

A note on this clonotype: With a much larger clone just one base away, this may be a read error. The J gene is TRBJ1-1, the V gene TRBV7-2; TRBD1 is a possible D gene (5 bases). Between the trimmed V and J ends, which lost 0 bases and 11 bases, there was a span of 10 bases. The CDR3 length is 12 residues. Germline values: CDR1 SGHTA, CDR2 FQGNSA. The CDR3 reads CASSLAAGFAFF. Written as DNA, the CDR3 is TGTGCCAGCAGCTTAGCGGCAGGGTTCGCTTTCTTT.

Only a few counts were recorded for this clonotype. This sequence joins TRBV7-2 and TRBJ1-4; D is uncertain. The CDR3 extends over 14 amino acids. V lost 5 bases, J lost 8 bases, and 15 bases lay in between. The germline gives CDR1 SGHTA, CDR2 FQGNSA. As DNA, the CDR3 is TGTGCCAGCAGCCCTGGAAAGGGAAGGGAAAAACTGTTTTTT. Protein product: CASSPGKGREKLFF.

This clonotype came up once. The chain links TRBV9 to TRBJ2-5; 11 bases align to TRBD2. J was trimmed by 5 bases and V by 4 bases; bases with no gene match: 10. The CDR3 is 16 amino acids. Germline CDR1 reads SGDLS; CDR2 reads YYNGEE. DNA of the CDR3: TGTGCCAGCAGCTCCGTCGGGACTAGCGGAGTGGAGACCCAGTACTTC. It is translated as CASSSVGTSGVETQYF.

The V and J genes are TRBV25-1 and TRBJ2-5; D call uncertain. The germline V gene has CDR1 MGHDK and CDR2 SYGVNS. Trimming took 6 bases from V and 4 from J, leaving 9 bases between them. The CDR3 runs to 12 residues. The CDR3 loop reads CASRGIGETQYF. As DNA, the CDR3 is TGTGCCAGCAGAGGGATCGGAGAGACCCAGTACTTC.

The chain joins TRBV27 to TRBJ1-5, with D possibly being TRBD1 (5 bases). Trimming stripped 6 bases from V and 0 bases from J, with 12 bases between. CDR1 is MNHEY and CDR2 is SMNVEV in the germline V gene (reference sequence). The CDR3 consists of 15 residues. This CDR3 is CASRGTIYSNQPQHF. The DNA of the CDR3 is TGTGCCAGCAGGGGGACGATTTATAGCAATCAGCCCCAGCATTTT.

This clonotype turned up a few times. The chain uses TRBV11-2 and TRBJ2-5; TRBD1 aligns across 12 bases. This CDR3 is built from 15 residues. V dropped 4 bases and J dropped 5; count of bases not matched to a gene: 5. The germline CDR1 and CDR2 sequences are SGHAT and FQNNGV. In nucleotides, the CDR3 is TGTGCCAGCAGCTCAGGGGACAGGGGGCGGGAGACCCAGTACTTC. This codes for CASSSGDRGRETQYF.

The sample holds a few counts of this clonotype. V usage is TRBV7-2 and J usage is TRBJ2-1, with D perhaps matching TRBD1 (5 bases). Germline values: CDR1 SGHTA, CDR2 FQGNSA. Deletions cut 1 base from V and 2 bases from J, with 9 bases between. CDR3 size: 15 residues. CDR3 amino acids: CASSLDPGTYNEQFF. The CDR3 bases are TGTGCCAGCAGCTTAGACCCAGGGACCTACAATGAGCAGTTCTTC.